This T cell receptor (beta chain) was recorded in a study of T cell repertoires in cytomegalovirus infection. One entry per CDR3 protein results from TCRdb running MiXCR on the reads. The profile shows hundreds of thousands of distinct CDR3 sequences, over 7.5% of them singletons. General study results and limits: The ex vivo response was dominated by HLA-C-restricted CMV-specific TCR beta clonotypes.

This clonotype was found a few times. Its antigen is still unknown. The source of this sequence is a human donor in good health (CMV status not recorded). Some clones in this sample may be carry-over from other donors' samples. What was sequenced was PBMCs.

The CDR3 DNA sequence: TGTGCCAGTAGTGTAGCCAGGGGCTTGAACACTGAAGCTTTCTTT. This translates into CASSVARGLNTEAFF. This sequence joins TRBV19 and TRBJ1-1, with TRBD1 as a possible D gene (6 bases). CDR3 length: 15 amino acids. Germline V gene data show CDR1 as LNHDA and CDR2 as SQIVND (reference sequence). The V end was cut by 5 bases, the J end by 0 bases, with 13 bases between.